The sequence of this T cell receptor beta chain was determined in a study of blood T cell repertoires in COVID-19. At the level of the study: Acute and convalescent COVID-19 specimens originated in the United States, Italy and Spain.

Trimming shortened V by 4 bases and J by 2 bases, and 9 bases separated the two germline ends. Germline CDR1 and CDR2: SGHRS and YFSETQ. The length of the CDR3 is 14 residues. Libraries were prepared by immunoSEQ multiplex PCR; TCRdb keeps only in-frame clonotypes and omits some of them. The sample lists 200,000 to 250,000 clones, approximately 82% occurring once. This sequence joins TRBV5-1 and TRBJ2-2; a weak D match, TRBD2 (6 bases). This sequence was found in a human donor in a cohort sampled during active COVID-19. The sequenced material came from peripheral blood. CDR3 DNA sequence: TGCGCCAGCAGCCCCGGACTAAACACCGGGGAGCTGTTTTTT. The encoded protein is CASSPGLNTGELFF.